This TCR beta chain was documented in a study of T cell responses to AZD1222 COVID-19 vaccine. The V gene end was trimmed by 3 bases and the J gene end by 6 bases; junction bases not matched to a gene: 9. This CDR3 has 17 residues. Per the germline V gene, CDR1 is MNHEY and CDR2 is SMNVEV (reference sequence). A remark on this clone: Its target is unknown.

Broader study findings: It was only after the peak T cell response that any repertoires were sampled. Close to half of spike-specific TCRs reportedly recognize unmutated variant regions.

Some clones are missing from TCRdb's copy, which holds only in-frame ones; the method was immunoSEQ multiplex PCR. The data show over 100,000 clones, with 88% seen just once and more than 15% held by the top ten. The sample here was peripheral blood, taken on day 0 of AZD1222 vaccination. This TCR was recovered from an adult in good health. This chain links TRBV27 with TRBJ2-1; 12 nucleotides match TRBD2. In DNA, the CDR3 is TGTGCCAGCAGTTTCCAGACTAGCGGGGGATGGGGCAATGAGCAGTTCTTC. Its translation is CASSFQTSGGWGNEQFF.